Sequencing of this TCR delta chain was carried out in a study of gammadelta T cells in human blood. Study-wide results and caveats: Microbial exposure appeared to drive polyclonal γδ T cell expansion after birth.

TCRdb called clones from the RT-PCR reads again using CATT. The sample contains around 340 delta-chain clones, around 18% of which appear only once. About this clone: The antigen is unknown. This is likely an artifact of a read error, given a far larger clone one base away.

Germline-derived CDR1 and CDR2 are GEAIGNYY and EKD. This CDR3 is 14 amino acids long. This clonotype was obtained from a human fetus. Sequences were obtained from Vgamma9Vdelta2 gamma-delta T cells from fetal blood. The chain has TRDV2 and TRDJ2; 12 bases agree with TRDD3. The chain's CDR3 is CACDVLGDTAKLFF. The DNA of the CDR3 is TGTGCCTGTGACGTACTGGGGGATACAGCAAAACTCTTCTTT.